The clone carrying this T cell receptor beta chain was recorded many times. Its target is not known. The sample comes from a study of T cells in Graves' hyperthyroidism and ophthalmopathy. Study in general: Any treatment followed the collection of peripheral blood at initial diagnosis. Overall study findings and caveats: Ophthalmopathy cases were set apart from stable hyperthyroidism by a 13 V-J model.

The source material, RNA transcripts, was used to amplify TCR beta CDR3 regions. Primed by the HTBI set, a first-round RT-PCR was run on the TCR CDR3. TCRdb re-called the multiplex PCR reads through MiXCR, storing one row per CDR3 protein. Among about 340,000 distinct CDR3 sequences, 21% were seen once, and the ten largest hold around 50%. In patients aged 18 to 65, hyperthyroidism was newly diagnosed, with duration under 2 months. Patients with uncontrolled infections, other autoimmune diseases, pregnancy or lactation were excluded. The sequencing sample was made of blood. This sequence was found in a woman aged 45-60 years with Graves' hyperthyroidism.

CDR3 sequence (DNA): TGTGCCAGCAGCCAGACTAGAGATACGCAGTATTTT. Translated, it gives CASSQTRDTQYF. This rearrangement joins TRBV3-1 to TRBJ2-3, with TRBD2 as a possible D gene (6 bases). V lost 3 bases and J lost 5, with 6 bases in between. The CDR3 consists of 12 residues. CDR1 LGHDT and CDR2 YNNKEL come from the germline V gene (reference sequence).